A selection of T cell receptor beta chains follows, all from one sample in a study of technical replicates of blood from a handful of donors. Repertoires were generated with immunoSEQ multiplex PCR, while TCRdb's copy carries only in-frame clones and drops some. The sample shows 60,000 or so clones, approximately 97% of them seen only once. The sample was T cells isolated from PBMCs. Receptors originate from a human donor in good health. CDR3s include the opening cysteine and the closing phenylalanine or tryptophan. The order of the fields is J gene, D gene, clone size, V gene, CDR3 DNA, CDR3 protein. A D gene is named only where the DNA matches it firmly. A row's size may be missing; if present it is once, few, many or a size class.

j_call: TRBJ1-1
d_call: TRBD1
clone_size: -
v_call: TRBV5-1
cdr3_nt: TGCGCCAGCAGGTTTACAGGGGAGAACACTGAAGCTTTCTTT
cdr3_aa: CASRFTGENTEAFF

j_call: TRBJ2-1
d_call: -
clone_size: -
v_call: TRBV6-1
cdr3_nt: TGTGCCAGCAGTGAACATGGGGCATCCCCCTACAATGAGCAGTTCTTC
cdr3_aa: CASSEHGASPYNEQFF

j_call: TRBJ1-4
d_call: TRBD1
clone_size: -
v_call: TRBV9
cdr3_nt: TGTGCCAGCAGCCCCCGGACAGGGCGAGAAAAACTGTTTTTT
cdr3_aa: CASSPRTGREKLFF

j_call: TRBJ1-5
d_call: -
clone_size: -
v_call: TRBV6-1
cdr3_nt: TGTGCCAGCAGTGAGGCGGATGGCGGGCAGCCCCAGCATTTT
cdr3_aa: CASSEADGGQPQHF

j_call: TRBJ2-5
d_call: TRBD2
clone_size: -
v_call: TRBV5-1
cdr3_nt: TGCGCCAGCAGCCACGGGGGACTAGCGGGAGGCTTGACAGAGACCCAGTACTTC
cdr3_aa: CASSHGGLAGGLTETQYF

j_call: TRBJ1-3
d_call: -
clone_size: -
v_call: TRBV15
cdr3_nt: TGTGCCACCAGCAGAGGGGCAGGCTCTGGAAACACCATATATTTT
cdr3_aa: CATSRGAGSGNTIYF

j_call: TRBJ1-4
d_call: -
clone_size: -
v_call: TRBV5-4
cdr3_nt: TGTGCCAGCAGCGGGGGCTCTAGTCCTAATGAAAAACTGTTTTTT
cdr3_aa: CASSGGSSPNEKLFF

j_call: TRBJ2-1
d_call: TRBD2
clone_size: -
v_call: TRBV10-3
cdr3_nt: TGTGCCATCAGGGGACTAGCGGGAAACAACAATGAGCAGTTCTTC
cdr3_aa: CAIRGLAGNNNEQFF

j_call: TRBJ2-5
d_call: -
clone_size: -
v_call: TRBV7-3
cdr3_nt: TGTGCCAGCAGCTTCCAGGGTGGCGAGACCCAGTACTTC
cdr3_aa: CASSFQGGETQYF

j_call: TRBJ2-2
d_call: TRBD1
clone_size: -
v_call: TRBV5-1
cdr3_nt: TGCGCCAGCTCGGGACAGGTTGAAAACGGGGAGCTGTTTTTT
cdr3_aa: CASSGQVENGELFF

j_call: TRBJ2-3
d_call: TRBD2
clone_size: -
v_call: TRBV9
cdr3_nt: TGTGCCAGCAGCGTAGGTGGGACTAGCGGGAGGGCCTCAGATACGCAGTATTTT
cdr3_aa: CASSVGGTSGRASDTQYF

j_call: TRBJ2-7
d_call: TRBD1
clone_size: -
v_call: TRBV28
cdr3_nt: TGTGCCAGCTCCGGGACAGATTTCTACGAGCAGTACTTC
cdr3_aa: CASSGTDFYEQYF

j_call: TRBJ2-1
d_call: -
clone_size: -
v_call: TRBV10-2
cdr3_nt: TGCGCCAGCAAAGGGAGTAGCTCCTACAATGAGCAGTTCTTC
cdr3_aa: CASKGSSSYNEQFF

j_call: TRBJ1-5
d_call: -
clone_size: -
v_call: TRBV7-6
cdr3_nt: TGTGCCAGCAGCCGGGTAGGCAATCAGCCCCAGCATTTT
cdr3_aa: CASSRVGNQPQHF

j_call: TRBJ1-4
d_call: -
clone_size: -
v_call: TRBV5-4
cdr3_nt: TGTGCCAGCAGCTTACAGGCAACTAATGAAAAACTGTTTTTT
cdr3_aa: CASSLQATNEKLFF

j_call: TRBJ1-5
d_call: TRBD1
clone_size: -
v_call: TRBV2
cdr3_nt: TGTGCCAGCAGTACCGGACAGGGGGCGGGCCAGCCCCAGCATTTT
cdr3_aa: CASSTGQGAGQPQHF

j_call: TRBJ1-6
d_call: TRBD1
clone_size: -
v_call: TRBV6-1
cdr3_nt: TGTGCCAGCAAAGTGACAGGGGGTTCACCCCTCCACTTT
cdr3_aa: CASKVTGGSPLHF

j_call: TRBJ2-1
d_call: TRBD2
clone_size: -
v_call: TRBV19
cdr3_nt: TGTGCCAGTAGTATAAGCGGGAGGGCGGAGCAGTTCTTC
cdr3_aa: CASSISGRAEQFF

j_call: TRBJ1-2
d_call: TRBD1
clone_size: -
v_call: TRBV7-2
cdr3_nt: TGTGCCAGCAGCTCCCGTCGACAGGGCGTAAGCTATGGCTACACCTTC
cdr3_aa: CASSSRRQGVSYGYTF

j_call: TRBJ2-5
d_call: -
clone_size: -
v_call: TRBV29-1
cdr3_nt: TGCAGCGGATGGGCTGGAGAGACCCAGTACTTC
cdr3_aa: CSGWAGETQYF

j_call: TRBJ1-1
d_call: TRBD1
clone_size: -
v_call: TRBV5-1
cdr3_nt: TGCGCCAGCAGCTTGAGGGACAGCAAATTGAACACTGAAGCTTTCTTT
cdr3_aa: CASSLRDSKLNTEAFF

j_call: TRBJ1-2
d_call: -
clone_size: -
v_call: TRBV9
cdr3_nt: TGTGCCAGCAGCCCCTCCGGGGGTCCTGAGCGATATGGCTACACCTTC
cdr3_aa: CASSPSGGPERYGYTF

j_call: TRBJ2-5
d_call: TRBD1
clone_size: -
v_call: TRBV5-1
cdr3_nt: TGCGCCAGCAGCTTGGGGACAGGGCAAAGGGAGACCCAGTACTTC
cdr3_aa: CASSLGTGQRETQYF

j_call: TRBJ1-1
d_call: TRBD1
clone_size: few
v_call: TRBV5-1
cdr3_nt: TGCGCCAGCAGCTTCTTCAGGGGGGAGATCACTGAAGCTTTCTTT
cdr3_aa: CASSFFRGEITEAFF

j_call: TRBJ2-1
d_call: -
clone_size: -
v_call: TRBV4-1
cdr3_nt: TGCGCCAGCAGCCAAGGCACAGGGCCCTACAATGAGCAGTTCTTC
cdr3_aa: CASSQGTGPYNEQFF

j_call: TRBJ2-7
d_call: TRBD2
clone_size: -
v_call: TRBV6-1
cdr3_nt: TGTGCCAGCAAATTTCACGGGGGGGTCTACGAGCAGTACTTC
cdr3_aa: CASKFHGGVYEQYF

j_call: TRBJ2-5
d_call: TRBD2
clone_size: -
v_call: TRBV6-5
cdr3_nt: TGTGCCAGCAGTTACTCGGTAGCGGGGGGCAGCGAGACCCAGTACTTC
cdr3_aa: CASSYSVAGGSETQYF

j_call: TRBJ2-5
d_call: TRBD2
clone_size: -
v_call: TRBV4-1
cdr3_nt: TGCGCCAGCAGCCAAGATAGGGGGCTAGCGGGGGAGGCCCAAGAGACCCAGTACTTC
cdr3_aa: CASSQDRGLAGEAQETQYF

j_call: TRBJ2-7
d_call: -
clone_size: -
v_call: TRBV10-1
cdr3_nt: TGCGCCAGCAGTGAGGGACAGATGCAGGGGGAGCAGTACTTC
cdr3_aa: CASSEGQMQGEQYF

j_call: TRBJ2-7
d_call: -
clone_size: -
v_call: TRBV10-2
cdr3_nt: TGCGCCAGCAACGGGGGTGGTCAGCAATCCTACGAGCAGTACTTC
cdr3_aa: CASNGGGQQSYEQYF

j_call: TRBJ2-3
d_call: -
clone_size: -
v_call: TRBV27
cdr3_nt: TGTGCCAGCAGTTTAGGGCTAGCGAGCACAGATACGCAGTATTTT
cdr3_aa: CASSLGLASTDTQYF